These 27 T cell receptor beta chains were all obtained from the same sample, sequenced in a study of T cells after somatic rescue of genetic block. Only in-frame clones appear in the TCRdb table, and some are missing; sequencing was by immunoSEQ multiplex PCR. The table has roughly 55,000 clones, around 96% seen once. The sample comprised peripheral blood mononuclear cells (PBMCs). All receptors derive from a child younger than two.

The chain links TRBV21-1 to TRBJ2-5; the table calls TRBD1, which could not be checked here. TRBV21-1 is recorded as a pseudogene. The CDR3 sequence is 18 residues long. CDR3 DNA: TGTGCCAGCAGCAAAGGTTGGGACAGGGAAAAACGGGGAGAGACCCAGTACTTC. The encoded protein is CASSKGWDREKRGETQYF.

For the CDR3, the DNA is TGCGCCAGCAGCTCCAGTGGGGGGGGTCAAGAGACCCAGTACTTC. It specifies CASSSSGGGQETQYF. J is TRBJ2-5 and V is TRBV5-1; 7 bases align to TRBD2. The length of the CDR3 is 15 residues. Germline-derived CDR1 and CDR2 are SGHRS and YFSETQ. J was trimmed by 2 bases and V by 3 bases; bases with no gene match: 7.

The chain uses TRBV19 and TRBJ1-2, with 7 positions matching TRBD1. The CDR3 contains 12 residues. CDR1 is LNHDA and CDR2 is SQIVND in the germline V gene (reference sequence). With 6 bases clipped from V and 5 bases from J, the junction kept 3 bases outside the gene matches. The CDR3 DNA reads as TGTGCCAGTAGGCTACAGGGGTATGGCTACACCTTC. Its protein product is CASRLQGYGYTF.

The chain couples TRBV9 to TRBJ2-1; TRBD2 matches 8 bases. The CDR3 is 15 amino acids. V lost 3 bases to trimming and J lost 5 bases; unmatched junction nucleotides: 7. Germline CDR1 SGDLS, CDR2 YYNGEE. The CDR3 coding sequence is TGTGCCAGCAGCGCTTCTAGCGGGTGGGACAATGAGCAGTTCTTC. Translated, it gives CASSASSGWDNEQFF.

CDR3 coding DNA: TGTGCCAGTAGTATAGCGAACCCCTACAATGAGCAGTTCTTC. Encoded protein: CASSIANPYNEQFF. The V gene is TRBV19, the J gene TRBJ2-1, with no clear D. The CDR3 spans 14 residues. Per the germline V gene, CDR1 is LNHDA and CDR2 is SQIVND (reference sequence). Trimming shortened V by 1 base and J by 2 bases, and 6 bases separated the two germline ends.

V is TRBV10-2 and J is TRBJ2-1; the D gene is possibly TRBD2 (7 bases). CDR3 length equals 15 residues. V dropped 4 bases and J dropped 2 bases, with 12 bases sitting between them. The germline V gene has CDR1 WSHSY and CDR2 SAAADI. CDR3 in amino acids: CASSGGREPYNEQFF. CDR3 bases: TGCGCCAGCAGTGGGGGGCGGGAGCCCTACAATGAGCAGTTCTTC.

The chain carries TRBV5-4 and TRBJ2-1, with D tentatively TRBD2 (6 bases). Per the germline V gene, CDR1 is SGHNT and CDR2 is YYREEE (reference sequence). V lost 3 bases and J 2 bases, leaving 12 bases between the germline ends. This CDR3 spans 15 amino acids. The CDR3 region is CASSSSAMTYNEQFF. The CDR3 nucleotides read TGTGCCAGCAGCTCTAGCGCGATGACCTACAATGAGCAGTTCTTC.

The chain's CDR3 is CASSQTRTGIETQYF. In nucleotides, the CDR3 is TGTGCCAGCAGCCAAACCCGGACAGGGATAGAGACCCAGTACTTC. This chain connects TRBV4-2 to TRBJ2-5; 8 nucleotides agree with TRBD1. V shed 2 bases, J shed 4 bases, and the junction held 6 bases outside the gene matches. The CDR3 is 15 residues long. CDR1 LGHNA and CDR2 YNFKEQ come from the germline V gene.

The DNA of the CDR3 is TGTGCCAGCAGCTTGAGACCGGGAGAGACTACAGATACGCAGTATTTT. Translating it yields CASSLRPGETTDTQYF. The V gene is TRBV5-4, the J gene TRBJ2-3, with D maybe TRBD2 (6 bases). This CDR3 spans 16 amino acids. CDR1 is SGHNT, CDR2 YYREEE, per germline (reference sequence). The V gene lost 1 base and the J gene lost 3 bases, with 15 bases spanning the gap.

The chain employs TRBV7-9 and TRBJ1-2; possible D gene TRBD1, 6 bases. Trimming cost V 1 base and J 4 bases, with 16 bases left between them. The CDR3 loop spans 16 amino acids. The germline gives CDR1 SEHNR, CDR2 FQNEAQ (reference sequence). The CDR3 reads CASSLGGFDRIYGYTF. In DNA form, the CDR3 reads TGTGCCAGCAGCTTAGGGGGATTCGACAGGATCTATGGCTACACCTTC.

In this sample, this clone turned up once. This chain connects TRBV6-1 to TRBJ2-7; 7 bases are a match to TRBD2. This CDR3 comprises 14 residues. The J segment lost 3 bases and the V segment lost 0 bases, leaving 2 bases of the junction unmatched. The germline V gene has CDR1 MNHNS and CDR2 SASEGT. This CDR3 reads CASSEAGGRYEQYF. DNA of the CDR3: TGTGCCAGCAGTGAAGCGGGAGGGCGCTACGAGCAGTACTTC.

The rearrangement links TRBV6-1 to TRBJ2-7; TRBD2 might be the D (5 bases). Germline CDR1 is MNHNS and CDR2 is SASEGT. The germline V and J ends were trimmed by 7 bases and 2 bases, with 9 bases remaining between them. The CDR3 is 12 amino acids. The chain's CDR3 is CASKRFPYEQYF. The CDR3 DNA sequence: TGTGCCAGCAAGCGGTTCCCCTACGAGCAGTACTTC.

The V and J genes are TRBV19 and TRBJ2-3; D call uncertain. Trimming shortened V by 4 bases and J by 0 bases, and 2 bases separated the two germline ends. Germline assignment: CDR1 LNHDA and CDR2 SQIVND (reference sequence). The CDR3 runs 12 residues. Here the CDR3 reads CASSTSTDTQYF. Written as DNA, the CDR3 is TGTGCCAGTAGTACCAGCACAGATACGCAGTATTTT. Combining the CDR3 with reference TRBV19 and TRBJ2-3 gives the whole variable domain DGGITQSPKYLFRKEGQNVTLSCEQNLNHDAMYWYRQDPGQGLRLIYYSQIVNDFQKGDIAEGYSVSREKKESFPLTVTSAQKNPTAFYLCASSTSTDTQYFGPGTRLTVL.

V gene TRBV7-9 combines with J gene TRBJ2-7; D perhaps matches TRBD1 (5 bases). V dropped 2 bases and J dropped 2 bases, with 13 bases sitting between them. Per germline, CDR1 SEHNR and CDR2 FQNEAQ (reference sequence). The CDR3 consists of 15 residues. As DNA, the CDR3 is TGTGCCAGCAGCTTAAAGGTCCGGACAACCTACGAGCAGTACTTC. This encodes CASSLKVRTTYEQYF.

The V and J genes are TRBV30 and TRBJ1-2, with TRBD1 identical over 9 bases. Germline V lookup: CDR1 GTSNPN, CDR2 SVGIG (reference sequence). This CDR3 is built from 14 residues. Unmatched junction bases numbered 8, after V lost 5 bases and J lost 4 bases. This CDR3 is CAWGGQGRSYGYTF. CDR3 nucleotides: TGTGCCTGGGGAGGACAGGGGAGGAGCTATGGCTACACCTTC.

The chain uses TRBV6-6 and TRBJ1-5, with 7 bases aligning to TRBD1. CDR3 length: 15 amino acids. The V gene's germline CDR1 is MNHNY and CDR2 SVGAGI (reference sequence). Trimming cost V 7 bases and J 0 bases; bases outside gene matches: 6. The DNA for the CDR3 is TGTGCCAGCACCATACAGGGGTATAGCAATCAGCCCCAGCATTTT. Amino acid sequence: CASTIQGYSNQPQHF.

This clone has just one count. This chain connects TRBV13 to TRBJ2-2, with D possibly matching TRBD2 (5 bases). Germline assignment: CDR1 PRHDT and CDR2 FYEKMQ (reference sequence). Trimming cost V 3 bases and J 3 bases, with 11 bases left between them. The CDR3 consists of 15 residues. The CDR3 nucleotides are TGTGCCAGCAGCTTTGGGGAGCTTCACACCGGGGAGCTGTTTTTT. It specifies CASSFGELHTGELFF.

This clone was counted once. The J gene is TRBJ2-7, the V gene TRBV7-2; a possible D gene is TRBD2 (6 bases). V gave up 5 bases and J gave up 2 bases, with 13 bases separating them. Germline CDR1 is SGHTA and CDR2 is FQGNSA. The CDR3 consists of 14 residues. CDR3 nucleotides: TGTGCCAGCAGCCCCCCTAGCGCCCCCTACGAGCAGTACTTC. Its translation is CASSPPSAPYEQYF.

The chain links TRBV9 to TRBJ1-2; D gene ambiguous. V dropped 0 bases and J dropped 6 bases, with 12 bases sitting between them. Per the germline V gene, CDR1 is SGDLS and CDR2 is YYNGEE. This CDR3 comprises 14 residues. This CDR3 reads CASSVGLAEDGYTF. The CDR3 DNA follows: TGTGCCAGCAGCGTAGGTCTGGCAGAGGATGGCTACACCTTC. Drawing the rest from reference TRBV9 and TRBJ1-2, the complete variable domain is DSGVTQTPKHLITATGQRVTLRCSPRSGDLSVYWYQQSLDQGLQFLIQYYNGEERAKGNILERFSAQQFPDLHSELNLSSLELGDSALYFCASSVGLAEDGYTFGSGTRLTVV.

The rearrangement uses TRBV5-1 and TRBJ2-3; D is unresolved. CDR3 length equals 14 residues. The V end was cut by 0 bases, the J end by 2 bases, with 7 bases between. CDR1 and CDR2 from the germline V gene are SGHRS and YFSETQ. CDR3 amino acids: CASSLDRHTDTQYF. The CDR3 nucleotides read TGCGCCAGCAGCTTGGACAGACACACAGATACGCAGTATTTT.

This clone was counted a few times. In DNA form, the CDR3 reads TGTGCCAGCAGTTACAACTATGGCTACACCTTC. Its protein is CASSYNYGYTF. The chain recombines TRBV6-5 with TRBJ1-2; no definite D call. Between the trimmed V and J ends, which lost 2 bases and 2 bases, there was a span of 0 bases. CDR3 length equals 11 residues. Germline V gene lookup returns CDR1 MNHEY and CDR2 SVGAGI.

This chain uses TRBV19 with TRBJ2-7, with 10 bases matching TRBD2. With V trimmed by 1 base and J by 2 bases, 2 bases remained unmatched. Germline CDR1 and CDR2: LNHDA and SQIVND (reference sequence). The CDR3 covers 15 residues. The CDR3 is CASSIGLAGPYEQYF. CDR3 nucleotides: TGTGCCAGTAGTATAGGACTAGCGGGCCCCTACGAGCAGTACTTC.

This clone was counted only a few times. The V and J genes are TRBV11-2 and TRBJ2-7, with 8 nucleotides matching TRBD1. CDR1 and CDR2 from the germline V gene are SGHAT and FQNNGV. Trimming at V came to 6 bases and at J to 3 bases, leaving 4 bases not matched to a gene. This CDR3 spans 13 amino acids. In DNA, the CDR3 is TGTGCCAGCAGTTTCGGACAGGGCTACGAGCAGTACTTC. Translation: CASSFGQGYEQYF.

This clone came up once. The identical CDR3 is also encoded by other nucleotide sequences in the sample. The chain links TRBV6-5 to TRBJ1-6, with TRBD1 matching over 10 bases. The CDR3 is made up of 14 amino acids. After removal of 6 bases from V and 6 bases from J, the junction contained 2 bases not matched to a gene. Germline assignment: CDR1 MNHEY and CDR2 SVGAGI. In nucleotides, the CDR3 is TGTGCCAGCAGCAGGGACAGGGGTAATTCACCCCTCCACTTT. This codes for CASSRDRGNSPLHF.

The chain combines TRBV6-5 with TRBJ2-1; 9 positions match TRBD1. With 6 bases clipped from V and 4 bases from J, the junction kept 4 bases outside the gene matches. Germline CDR1 MNHEY, CDR2 SVGAGI. The CDR3 consists of 14 residues. CDR3 sequence: CASSRDRVYNEQFF. CDR3 DNA sequence: TGTGCCAGCAGCCGGGACAGGGTTTACAATGAGCAGTTCTTC.

The gene calls are TRBV7-9 and TRBJ2-4; D might be TRBD2 (5 bases). The CDR3 has 17 amino acids. Per germline, CDR1 SEHNR and CDR2 FQNEAQ (reference sequence). Trimming took 1 base from V and 1 from J, leaving 14 bases between them. CDR3 residues: CASSLGRGGQAKNIQYF. Here the CDR3 DNA reads TGTGCCAGCAGCTTAGGGCGAGGCGGGCAGGCCAAAAACATTCAGTACTTC.

The chain recombines TRBV2 with TRBJ2-1; 7 bases map to TRBD2. The junction had 6 bases not matched to a gene; V was cut back by 4 bases and J by 3 bases. Germline CDR1 reads SNHLY; CDR2 reads FYNNEI. CDR3 length: 15 amino acids. CDR3 sequence reads: CASSVPAGLYNEQFF. CDR3 bases: TGTGCCAGCAGTGTACCAGCGGGGCTCTACAATGAGCAGTTCTTC.